A selection of T cell receptor beta chains follows, all from one sample in a study of blood T cells in healthy people across ages. One entry per CDR3 protein results from TCRdb running MiXCR on the 5' RACE reads. Altogether approximately 800,000 distinct CDR3 sequences are present, more than 35% being singletons, with the ten largest covering 15% to 20%. Sequencing was done on a sample of blood. All receptors derive from a man older than 75 in good health. The CDR3 runs from the conserved cysteine through the conserved F or W. The D gene is left open where the match is weak. A row's size may be missing; if present it is once, few, many or a size class.

TRBV11-1	TRBD2	once	TRBJ2-1	CASSLRAGGPLNEQFF	TGTGCCAGCAGCCTAAGGGCGGGAGGGCCTCTCAATGAGCAGTTCTTC
TRBV29-1	TRBD2	NA	TRBJ2-5	CSVATGGGIGTQYF	TGCAGCGTTGCTACTGGCGGGGGTATTGGGACCCAGTACTTC
TRBV14	TRBD2	NA	TRBJ2-5	CASSQYHASGRGEQYF	TGTGCCAGCAGCCAATATCATGCTAGCGGGAGAGGTGAGCAGTACTTC
TRBV7-2	TRBD2	few	TRBJ2-7	CASSSQTSGYYEQYF	TGTGCCAGCAGCTCTCAGACTAGCGGGTACTACGAGCAGTACTTC
TRBV5-1	TRBD2	NA	TRBJ2-3	CASSSVLAGATDTQYF	TGCGCCAGCAGCTCGGTACTAGCGGGAGCAACAGATACGCAGTATTTT
TRBV6-5	TRBD2	NA	TRBJ2-5	CASSTRVGGGEAQYF	TGTGCCAGCAGTACCCGGGTCGGCGGGGGAGAGGCCCAGTACTTC
TRBV6-4	TRBD2	NA	TRBJ2-2	CASSPSGGSGTGELFF	TGTGCCAGCAGTCCCAGTGGCGGGAGTGGCACCGGGGAGCTGTTTTTT
TRBV5-5	NA	NA	TRBJ1-1	CASSSWRGMNTEAFF	TGTGCCAGCAGCTCCTGGCGGGGGATGAACACTGAAGCTTTCTTT
TRBV7-6	NA	NA	TRBJ2-1	CASSVSTGGNEQFF	TGTGCCAGCAGCGTCAGCACCGGGGGCAATGAGCAGTTCTTC
TRBV3-1	NA	NA	TRBJ2-1	CASSQLSTDYNEQFF	TGTGCCAGCAGCCAGTTGTCGACAGACTACAATGAGCAGTTCTTC
TRBV2	TRBD2	NA	TRBJ2-1	CASSETSGSFGEQFF	TGTGCCAGCAGCGAGACTAGCGGGAGTTTCGGTGAGCAGTTCTTC
TRBV11-2	NA	few	TRBJ2-7	CASSLQRGVAYEQYF	TGTGCCAGCAGCCTCCAGCGAGGGGTAGCCTACGAGCAGTACTTC
TRBV11-2	NA	NA	TRBJ1-2	CASSLAGVGGYTF	TGTGCCAGCAGCTTAGCTGGGGTAGGAGGCTACACCTTC
TRBV29-1	TRBD2	few	TRBJ2-5	CSVGTSGGVETQYF	TGCAGCGTTGGGACTAGCGGGGGGGTAGAGACCCAGTACTTC
TRBV28	NA	NA	TRBJ2-7	CASSEGEIRGTKYF	TGTGCCAGCAGTGAGGGGGAGATCAGGGGCACTAAGTACTTC
TRBV25-1	NA	NA	TRBJ2-1	CASRLANEQFF	TGTGCCAGCAGACTCGCGAATGAGCAGTTCTTC
TRBV6-2/TRBV6-3	NA	NA	TRBJ2-7	CASKPPGPSSYEQYF	TGTGCCAGCAAGCCACCCGGGCCGAGCTCCTACGAGCAGTACTTC
TRBV7-2	NA	few	TRBJ2-5	CASSLNRGGGGETQYF	TGTGCCAGCAGCTTGAACAGGGGTGGAGGGGGAGAGACCCAGTACTTC
TRBV28	NA	NA	TRBJ1-4	CASSLPNEKLFF	TGTGCCAGCAGTTTACCAAATGAAAAACTGTTTTTT
TRBV10-3	NA	NA	TRBJ2-5	CAISRDPQETQYF	TGTGCCATCTCACGGGACCCCCAAGAGACCCAGTACTTC
TRBV20-1	NA	NA	TRBJ2-2	CSARARDPNTGELFF	TGCAGTGCTAGGGCCCGGGACCCGAACACCGGGGAGCTGTTTTTT
TRBV12-3/TRBV12-4	TRBD2	once	TRBJ2-2	CASTTVGLLAGAVGELFF	TGTGCCAGCACCACAGTGGGGCTCTTGGCGGGAGCGGTCGGGGAGCTGTTTTTT
TRBV9	TRBD2	NA	TRBJ2-7	CASSVGGLAGDEQYF	TGTGCCAGCAGCGTTGGGGGACTAGCGGGAGACGAGCAGTACTTC
TRBV10-3	NA	NA	TRBJ2-1	CAISESAGGAGNGQFF	TGTGCCATCAGTGAGTCGGCTGGGGGCGCAGGCAATGGGCAGTTCTTC
TRBV6-1	NA	few	TRBJ2-5	CASTLTLAETQYF	TGTGCCAGCACTCTGACCTTGGCAGAGACCCAGTACTTC
TRBV7-2	TRBD1	NA	TRBJ1-1	CASSPAGQSLEAFF	TGTGCCAGCAGCCCCGCGGGACAGAGCCTTGAAGCTTTCTTT
TRBV20-1	NA	NA	TRBJ2-5	CSATSPSSWGQETQYF	TGCAGTGCTACCAGTCCGTCATCGTGGGGTCAAGAGACCCAGTACTTC
TRBV20-1	NA	few	TRBJ1-2	CSARDMALANYGYTF	TGCAGTGCTAGAGACATGGCCCTAGCTAACTATGGCTACACCTTC
TRBV7-2	TRBD1	NA	TRBJ2-4	CASRSQGNIQYF	TGTGCCAGCAGGTCACAGGGGAACATTCAGTACTTC
TRBV29-1	NA	few	TRBJ1-2	CSDGGNYGYTF	TGCAGCGATGGGGGTAACTATGGCTACACCTTC
TRBV10-3	NA	NA	TRBJ2-3	CAISERQSTDTQYF	TGTGCCATCAGTGAACGCCAGAGCACAGATACGCAGTATTTT
TRBV28	NA	NA	TRBJ2-3	CASSLRPILGGTDTQYF	TGTGCCAGCAGTTTACGGCCCATCCTAGGGGGCACAGATACGCAGTATTTT
TRBV5-1	NA	NA	TRBJ1-1	CASSWQGDTEAFF	TGCGCCAGCAGCTGGCAGGGTGACACTGAAGCTTTCTTT
TRBV20-1	TRBD2	NA	TRBJ2-3	CSARSGGDTQYF	TGCAGTGCTAGGTCCGGGGGGGATACGCAGTATTTT
TRBV12-3/TRBV12-4	TRBD1	NA	TRBJ2-3	CASSLTGRADAQYF	TGTGCCAGCAGTTTGACAGGGAGAGCAGATGCGCAGTATTTT
TRBV20-1	TRBD1	few	TRBJ2-5	CSAQGNRGETQYF	TGCAGTGCTCAGGGAAACAGGGGCGAGACCCAGTACTTC
TRBV5-1	NA	NA	TRBJ2-6	CASSSDGWTGANVLTF	TGCGCCAGCAGCTCTGACGGATGGACCGGGGCCAACGTCCTGACTTTC
TRBV6-4	TRBD2	NA	TRBJ2-1	CASSGTSGSMEWHEQFF	TGTGCCAGCAGCGGAACTAGCGGGAGCATGGAGTGGCATGAGCAGTTCTTC
TRBV20-1	NA	NA	TRBJ1-4	CSAPDQVRDNEKLFF	TGCAGTGCTCCCGACCAAGTCCGGGATAATGAAAAACTGTTTTTT
TRBV6-1	TRBD1	NA	TRBJ1-1	CASSRKHTGTGATTEAFF	TGTGCCAGCAGTAGAAAGCACACCGGGACAGGGGCAACCACTGAAGCTTTCTTT
TRBV9	NA	NA	TRBJ2-7	CASSGLSRSLGEQYF	TGTGCCAGCAGCGGACTCAGTAGATCTTTGGGCGAGCAGTACTTC
TRBV20-1	NA	NA	TRBJ2-5	CSARAGWQNEQYF	TGCAGTGCTAGAGCTGGTTGGCAAAATGAGCAGTACTTC
TRBV7-2	TRBD1	NA	TRBJ1-6	CASSVRDRGRYSPLHF	TGTGCCAGCAGCGTCCGAGACAGGGGGCGGTATTCACCCCTCCACTTT